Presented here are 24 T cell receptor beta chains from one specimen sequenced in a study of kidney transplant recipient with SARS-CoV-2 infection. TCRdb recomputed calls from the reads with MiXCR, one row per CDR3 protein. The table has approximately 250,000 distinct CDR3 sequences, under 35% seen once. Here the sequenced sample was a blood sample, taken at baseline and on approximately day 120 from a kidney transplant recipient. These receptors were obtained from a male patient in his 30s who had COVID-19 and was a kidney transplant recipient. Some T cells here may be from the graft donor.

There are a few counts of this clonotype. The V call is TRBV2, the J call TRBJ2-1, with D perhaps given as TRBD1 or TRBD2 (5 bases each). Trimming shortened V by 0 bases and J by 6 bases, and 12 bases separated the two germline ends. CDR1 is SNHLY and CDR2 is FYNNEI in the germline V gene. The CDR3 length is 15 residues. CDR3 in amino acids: CASSEAPGPSNEQFF. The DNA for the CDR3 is TGTGCCAGCAGTGAAGCGCCGGGACCCAGCAATGAGCAGTTCTTC. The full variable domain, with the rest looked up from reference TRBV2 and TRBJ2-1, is EPEVTQTPSHQVTQMGQEVILRCVPISNHLYFYWYRQILGQKVEFLVSFYNNEISEKSEIFDDQFSVERPDGSNFTLKIRSTKLEDSAMYFCASSEAPGPSNEQFFGPGTRLTVL.

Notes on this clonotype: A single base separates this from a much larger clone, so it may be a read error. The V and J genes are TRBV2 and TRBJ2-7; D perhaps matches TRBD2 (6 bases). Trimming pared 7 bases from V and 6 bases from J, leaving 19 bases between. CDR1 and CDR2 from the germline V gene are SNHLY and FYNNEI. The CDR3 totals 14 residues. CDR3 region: CASNQTGLGVEQYF. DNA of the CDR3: TGTGCCAGCAACCAAACGGGACTCGGCGTCGAGCAGTACTTC.

The CDR3 reads CASSVVGTDTQYF. CDR3 DNA: TGTGCCAGCAGCGTAGTGGGCACAGATACGCAGTATTTT. The J gene is TRBJ2-3, the V gene TRBV9; no firm D call. The germline CDR1 and CDR2 sequences are SGDLS and YYNGEE. Trimming left V 0 bases short and J 1 base short, with 3 bases between. The CDR3 is 13 residues long.

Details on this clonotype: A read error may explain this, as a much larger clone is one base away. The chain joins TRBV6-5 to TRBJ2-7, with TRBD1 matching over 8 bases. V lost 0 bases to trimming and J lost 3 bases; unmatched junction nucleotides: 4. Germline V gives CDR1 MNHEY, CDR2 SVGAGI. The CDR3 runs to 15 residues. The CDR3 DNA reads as TGTGCCAGCAGTTACTCGTCAGGACAGGGCTACGAGCAGTACTTC. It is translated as CASSYSSGQGYEQYF.

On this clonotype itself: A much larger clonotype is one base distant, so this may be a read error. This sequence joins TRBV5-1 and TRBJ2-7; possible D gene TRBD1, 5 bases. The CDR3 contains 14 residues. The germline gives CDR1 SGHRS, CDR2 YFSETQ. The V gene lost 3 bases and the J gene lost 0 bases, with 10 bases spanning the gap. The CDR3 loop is CASSWAGRSYEQYF. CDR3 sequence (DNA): TGCGCCAGCAGCTGGGCAGGGCGCTCCTACGAGCAGTACTTC.

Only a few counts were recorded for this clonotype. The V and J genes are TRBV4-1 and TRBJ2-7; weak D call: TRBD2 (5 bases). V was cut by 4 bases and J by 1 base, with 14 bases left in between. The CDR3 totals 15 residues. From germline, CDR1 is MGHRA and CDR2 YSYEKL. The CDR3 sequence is CASSRSTILSYEQYF. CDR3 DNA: TGCGCCAGCAGCCGTTCGACTATCCTATCCTACGAGCAGTACTTC.

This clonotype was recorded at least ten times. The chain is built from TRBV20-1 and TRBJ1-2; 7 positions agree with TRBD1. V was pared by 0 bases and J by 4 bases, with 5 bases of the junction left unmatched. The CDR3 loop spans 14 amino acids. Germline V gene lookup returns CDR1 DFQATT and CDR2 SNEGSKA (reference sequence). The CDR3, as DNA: TGCAGTGCTAGAGACAGACAGGGTGGCTATGGCTACACCTTC. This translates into CSARDRQGGYGYTF.

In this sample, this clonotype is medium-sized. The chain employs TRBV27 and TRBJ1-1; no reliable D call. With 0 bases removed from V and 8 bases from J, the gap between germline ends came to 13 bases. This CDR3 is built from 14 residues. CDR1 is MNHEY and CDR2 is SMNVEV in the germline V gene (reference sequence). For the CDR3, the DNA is TGTGCCAGCAGTTTATCAAATGGGTTGCCCGAAGCTTTCTTT. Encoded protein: CASSLSNGLPEAFF.

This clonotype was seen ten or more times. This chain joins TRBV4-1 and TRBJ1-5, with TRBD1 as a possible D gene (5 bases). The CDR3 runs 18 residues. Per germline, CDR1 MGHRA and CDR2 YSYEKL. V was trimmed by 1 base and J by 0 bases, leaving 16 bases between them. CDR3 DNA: TGCGCCAGCAGCCAAGTAAATGCACGGACATATAGCAATCAGCCCCAGCATTTT. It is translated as CASSQVNARTYSNQPQHF.

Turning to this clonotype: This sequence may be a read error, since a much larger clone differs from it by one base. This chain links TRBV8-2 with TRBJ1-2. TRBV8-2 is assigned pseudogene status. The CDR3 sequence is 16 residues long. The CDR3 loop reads CGSRSSDGRKTYGYTF. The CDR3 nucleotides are TGTGGCAGTAGATCTAGTGATGGCCGAAAGACCTATGGCTACACCTTC.

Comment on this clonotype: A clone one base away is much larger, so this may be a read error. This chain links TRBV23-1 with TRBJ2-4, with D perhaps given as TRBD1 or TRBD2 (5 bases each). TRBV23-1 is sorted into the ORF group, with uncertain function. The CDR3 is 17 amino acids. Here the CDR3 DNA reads TGCGCCAGCAGTTTCAGGGAGCTACGCAGAAAGACCTATGGCCACACCTTC. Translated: CASSFRELRRKTYGHTF.

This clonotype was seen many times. The CDR3 sequence is CASSQGTGDYGYTF. Written as DNA, the CDR3 is TGTGCCAGCTCACAGGGGACAGGGGACTATGGCTACACCTTC. The chain joins TRBV18 to TRBJ1-2, with 10 bases aligning to TRBD1. Germline V CDR1 and CDR2: KGHSH, LQKENI. The CDR3 consists of 14 residues. V trimming: 4 bases; J trimming: 3 bases; junction bases outside the gene matches: 2.

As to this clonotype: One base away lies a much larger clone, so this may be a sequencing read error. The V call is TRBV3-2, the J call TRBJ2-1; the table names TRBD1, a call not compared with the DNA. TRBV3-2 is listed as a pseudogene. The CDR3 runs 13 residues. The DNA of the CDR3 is TGTGCCAGCGGCCAAGAATTAGGGCGCGAGCAGTTCTTC. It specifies CASGQELGREQFF.

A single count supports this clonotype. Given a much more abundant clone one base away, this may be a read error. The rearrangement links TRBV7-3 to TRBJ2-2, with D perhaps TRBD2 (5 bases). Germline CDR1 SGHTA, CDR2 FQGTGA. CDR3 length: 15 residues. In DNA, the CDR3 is TGTGCCGGCAGCCCCACTAGGAAACGCACCGGGGAGCTGTTTTTT. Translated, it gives CAGSPTRKRTGELFF.

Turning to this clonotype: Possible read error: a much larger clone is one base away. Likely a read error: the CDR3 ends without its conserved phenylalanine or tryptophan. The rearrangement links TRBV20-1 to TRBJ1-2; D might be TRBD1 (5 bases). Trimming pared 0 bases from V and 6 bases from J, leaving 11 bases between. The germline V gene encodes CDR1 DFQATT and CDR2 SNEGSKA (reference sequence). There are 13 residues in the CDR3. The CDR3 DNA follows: TGCAGTGCTAGAGAAAGCAGGGCAGATGGCTACACCCTC. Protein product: CSARESRADGYTL.

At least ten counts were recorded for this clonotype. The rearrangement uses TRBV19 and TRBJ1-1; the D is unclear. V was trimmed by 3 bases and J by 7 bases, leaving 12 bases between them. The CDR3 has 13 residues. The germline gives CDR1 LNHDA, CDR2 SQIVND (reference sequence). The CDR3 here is CASSISEWDEAFF. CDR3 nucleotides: TGTGCCAGTAGTATTTCCGAGTGGGATGAAGCTTTCTTT.

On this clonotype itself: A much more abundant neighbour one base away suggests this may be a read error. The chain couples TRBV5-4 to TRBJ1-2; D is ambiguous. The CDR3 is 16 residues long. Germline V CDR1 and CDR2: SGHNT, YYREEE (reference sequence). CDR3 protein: CTSCVNVPGKTYVYTF. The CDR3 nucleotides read TGTACCAGCTGTGTCAACGTACCAGGAAAGACCTATGTCTACACCTTC.

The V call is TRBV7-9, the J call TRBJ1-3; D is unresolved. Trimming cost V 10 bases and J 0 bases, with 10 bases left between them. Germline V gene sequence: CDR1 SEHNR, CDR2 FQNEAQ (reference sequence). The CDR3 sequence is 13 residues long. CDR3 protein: CANRPDSGNTIYF. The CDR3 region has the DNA TGTGCCAACAGACCGGACTCTGGAAACACCATATATTTT.

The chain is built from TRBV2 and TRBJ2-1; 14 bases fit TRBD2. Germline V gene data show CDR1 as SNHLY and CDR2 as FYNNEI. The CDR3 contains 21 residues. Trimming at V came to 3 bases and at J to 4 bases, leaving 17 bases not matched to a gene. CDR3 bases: TGTGCCAGCAGTGACCGGAAGCTTGCCGGGACTAGCGGGAGACGGTACAATGAGCAGTTCTTC. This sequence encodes CASSDRKLAGTSGRRYNEQFF.

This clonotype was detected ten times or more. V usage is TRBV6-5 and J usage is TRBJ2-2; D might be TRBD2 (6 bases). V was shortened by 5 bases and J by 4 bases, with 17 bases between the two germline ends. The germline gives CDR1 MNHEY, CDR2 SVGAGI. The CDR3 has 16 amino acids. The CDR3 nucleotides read TGTGCCAGCAGTGTGACCACCGGGAGTGTCACCGGGGAGCTGTTTTTT. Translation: CASSVTTGSVTGELFF.

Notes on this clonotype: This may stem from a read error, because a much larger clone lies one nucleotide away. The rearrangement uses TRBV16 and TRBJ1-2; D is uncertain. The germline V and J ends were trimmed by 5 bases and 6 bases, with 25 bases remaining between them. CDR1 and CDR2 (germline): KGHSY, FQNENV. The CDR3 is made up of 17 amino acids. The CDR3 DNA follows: TGTGCCAGCAGCTTAAGCGCGGTCGTTAGAAAGACCCATGGCTACACCTTC. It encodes CASSLSAVVRKTHGYTF.

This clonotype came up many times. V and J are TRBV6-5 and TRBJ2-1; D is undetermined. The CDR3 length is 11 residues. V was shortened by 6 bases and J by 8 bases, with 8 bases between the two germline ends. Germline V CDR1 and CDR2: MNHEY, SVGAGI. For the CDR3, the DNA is TGTGCCAGCAGGGGCCACCATGAGCAGTTCTTC. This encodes CASRGHHEQFF.

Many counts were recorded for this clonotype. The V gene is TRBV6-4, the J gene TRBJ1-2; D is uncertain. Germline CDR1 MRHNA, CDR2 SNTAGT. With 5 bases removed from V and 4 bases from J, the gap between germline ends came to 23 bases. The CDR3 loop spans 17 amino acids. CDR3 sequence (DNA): TGTGCCAGCAGTCGGCAGAGCTCACACGGAAAGACCTATGGCTACACCTTC. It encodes CASSRQSSHGKTYGYTF.

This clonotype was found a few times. The CDR3 region has the DNA TGTGCCAGCAGCTTACCTCGGTGGACGCGGGAGAGACCTCGAGACACAGATACGCAGTATTTT. Protein: CASSLPRWTRERPRDTDTQYF. This rearrangement joins TRBV7-9 to TRBJ2-3; 7 bases fit TRBD2. V was clipped by 2 bases and J by 2 bases; unmatched bases: 22. Germline V gene data show CDR1 as SEHNR and CDR2 as FQNEAQ (reference sequence). This CDR3 region has 21 residues.